Each of the 14 T cell receptor beta chains below was sequenced from the same sample in a study of blood T cells in healthy people across ages. A sample-barcoded 5' primer and a J-beta primer mix were used in a second PCR of roughly 6 to 11 cycles. MiXCR, applied by TCRdb to the 5' RACE reads, yields one record per CDR3 protein. The top ten clones hold under 15% of a sample with 650,000 to 1,000,000 distinct CDR3 sequences, around 36% of them seen once. What was sequenced was blood. These receptors all come from a young man in good health.

This clonotype has ten or more counts. The chain combines TRBV29-1 with TRBJ2-5; D is perhaps TRBD1 or TRBD2 (5 bases each). The CDR3 loop spans 15 amino acids. Germline V CDR1 and CDR2: SQVTM, ANQGSEA. Trimming removed 6 bases from V and 0 bases from J, with 17 bases in between. CDR3 nucleotides: TGCAGCGTCGCCGGGACCTCCTGGTACCAAGAGACCCAGTACTTC. It translates to CSVAGTSWYQETQYF.

V is TRBV4-3 and J is TRBJ2-3, with 7 bases lining up with TRBD2. This CDR3 region has 14 residues. CDR1 is LGHNA and CDR2 is YSLEER in the germline V gene. V was pared by 0 bases and J by 8 bases, with 5 bases of the junction left unmatched. CDR3 nucleotide sequence: TGCGCCAGCAGCCAAGATCTAGCGGACCGTACGCAGTATTTT. Translation gives CASSQDLADRTQYF.

The table lists this clonotype with a few counts. This sequence joins TRBV7-6 and TRBJ2-5; 10 bases map to TRBD2. The germline V gene encodes CDR1 SGHVS and CDR2 FNYEAQ. The trim removed 3 bases at V and 0 bases at J, leaving 7 bases unmatched. This CDR3 is 17 amino acids long. The DNA of the CDR3 is TGTGCCAGCAGCTTTAGTCTAGCGGGGGAGCACCAAGAGACCCAGTACTTC. It encodes CASSFSLAGEHQETQYF. The entire variable domain, with the rest obtained from reference TRBV7-6 and TRBJ2-5, is as follows: GAGVSQSPRYKVTKRGQDVALRCDPISGHVSLYWYRQALGQGPEFLTYFNYEAQQDKSGLPNDRFSAERPEGSISTLTIQRTEQRDSAMYRCASSFSLAGEHQETQYFGPGTRLLVL.

The chain uses TRBV12-3 or TRBV12-4 and TRBJ2-2; a weak D match, TRBD2 (5 bases). V lost 7 bases, J lost 1 base, and 13 bases lay in between. This CDR3 region has 15 residues. CDR3 in DNA: TGTGCCAGCACCTCCCAGGCGGGGAACACCGGGGAGCTGTTTTTT. Residues: CASTSQAGNTGELFF.

This clonotype was recorded many times. The rearrangement joins TRBV4-3 to TRBJ2-3, with D possibly being TRBD2 (5 bases). The CDR3 is 16 residues long. The germline V gene has CDR1 LGHNA and CDR2 YSLEER. V was cut by 3 bases and J by 6 bases, with 19 bases left in between. CDR3 residues: CASSQEQRIGVDTQYF. DNA of the CDR3: TGCGCCAGCAGCCAGGAACAGCGGATTGGGGTCGATACGCAGTATTTT.

There are many counts of this clonotype. This CDR3 is CASSPTSQLGDTQYF. DNA of the CDR3: TGTGCCAGCAGTCCGACTAGCCAGTTGGGAGATACGCAGTATTTT. V gene TRBV12-3 or TRBV12-4 combines with J gene TRBJ2-3; TRBD2 agrees at 7 bases. CDR3 length: 15 amino acids. V trimming: 5 bases; J trimming: 5 bases; junction bases outside the gene matches: 10.

V is TRBV7-8 and J is TRBJ2-5; unclear D gene. This CDR3 has 11 residues. Trimming removed 1 base at V and 11 bases at J, with 8 bases between. Germline values: CDR1 SGHVS, CDR2 FQNEAQ. In nucleotides, the CDR3 is TGTGCCAGCAGCTTAGATCCTGTGCAGTACTTC. As protein: CASSLDPVQYF.

This rearrangement joins TRBV20-1 to TRBJ2-1, with D possibly being TRBD2 (7 bases). Germline-derived CDR1 and CDR2 are DFQATT and SNEGSKA (reference sequence). This CDR3 spans 14 amino acids. Trimming removed 1 base at V and 10 bases at J, with 17 bases between. Here the CDR3 DNA reads TGCAGTGCTAGAGGAGGGGGGGAGACCTACGAGCAGTTCTTC. Translation: CSARGGGETYEQFF.

The CDR3 DNA is TGTGCCAGCACCTCCAAGGGGTCTGGGGCCAACGTCCTGACTTTC. Residues: CASTSKGSGANVLTF. The chain recombines TRBV12-3 or TRBV12-4 with TRBJ2-6, with a tentative D call TRBD1 (5 bases). Between the trimmed V and J ends, which lost 7 bases and 1 base, there was a span of 11 bases. The CDR3 sequence is 15 residues long.

The chain employs TRBV5-1 and TRBJ1-5; D is possibly TRBD1 (5 bases). This CDR3 contains 14 residues. V was clipped by 2 bases and J by 2 bases, with 8 bases between them. CDR1 is SGHRS and CDR2 is YFSETQ in the germline V gene. The CDR3 DNA reads TGCGCCAGCAGCTTTGGGGACCGCAATCAGCCCCAGCATTTT. Amino acids: CASSFGDRNQPQHF.

V is TRBV7-9 and J is TRBJ1-1; TRBD1 matches 10 bases. This CDR3 comprises 16 residues. The germline gives CDR1 SEHNR, CDR2 FQNEAQ (reference sequence). V lost 2 bases, J lost 1 base, and 4 bases stayed unmatched. The CDR3 DNA follows: TGTGCCAGCAGCTTACCCGACAGGGGGCCGAACACTGAAGCTTTCTTT. Amino acids: CASSLPDRGPNTEAFF.

This clonotype has ten or more counts. The chain has TRBV3-1 and TRBJ2-1; 9 bases fit TRBD2. Germline CDR1 reads LGHDT; CDR2 reads YNNKEL (reference sequence). The CDR3 loop spans 14 amino acids. V gave up 4 bases and J gave up 4 bases; unmatched junction bases: 2. CDR3: CASSRRGGYNEQFF. As DNA, the CDR3 is TGTGCCAGCAGCCGGCGGGGGGGTTACAATGAGCAGTTCTTC.

The rearrangement uses TRBV13 and TRBJ2-5; 7 nucleotides match TRBD1. The ends lost 6 bases at V and 5 bases at J; junction bases unmatched: 18. The germline V gene has CDR1 PRHDT and CDR2 FYEKMQ (reference sequence). This CDR3 spans 17 amino acids. CDR3 sequence: CASSDWTGRWGSETQYF. The DNA for the CDR3 is TGTGCCAGCAGTGACTGGACAGGCCGGTGGGGTAGCGAGACCCAGTACTTC.

This clonotype turned up a few times. The J gene is TRBJ2-3, the V gene TRBV5-8, with 11 bases fitting TRBD2. The CDR3 runs to 17 residues. From germline, CDR1 is SGHTS and CDR2 YDEGEE. After removal of 4 bases from V and 1 base from J, the junction contained 8 bases not matched to a gene. The DNA of the CDR3 is TGTGCCAGCAGCGTTGAATCACTAGCGGGAGGCACAGATACGCAGTATTTT. Encoded protein: CASSVESLAGGTDTQYF.